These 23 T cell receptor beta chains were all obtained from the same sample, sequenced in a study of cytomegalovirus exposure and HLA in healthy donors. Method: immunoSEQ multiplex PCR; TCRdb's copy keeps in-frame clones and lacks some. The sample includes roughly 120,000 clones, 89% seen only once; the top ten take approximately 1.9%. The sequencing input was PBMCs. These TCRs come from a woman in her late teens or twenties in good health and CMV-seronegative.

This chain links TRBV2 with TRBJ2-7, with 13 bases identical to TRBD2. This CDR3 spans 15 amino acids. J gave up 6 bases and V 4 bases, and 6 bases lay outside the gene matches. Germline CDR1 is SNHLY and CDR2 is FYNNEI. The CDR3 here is CASSGRLAGGSEQYF. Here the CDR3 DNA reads TGTGCCAGCAGTGGACGACTAGCGGGAGGATCCGAGCAGTACTTC. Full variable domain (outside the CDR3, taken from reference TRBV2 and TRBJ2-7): EPEVTQTPSHQVTQMGQEVILRCVPISNHLYFYWYRQILGQKVEFLVSFYNNEISEKSEIFDDQFSVERPDGSNFTLKIRSTKLEDSAMYFCASSGRLAGGSEQYFGPGTRLTVT.

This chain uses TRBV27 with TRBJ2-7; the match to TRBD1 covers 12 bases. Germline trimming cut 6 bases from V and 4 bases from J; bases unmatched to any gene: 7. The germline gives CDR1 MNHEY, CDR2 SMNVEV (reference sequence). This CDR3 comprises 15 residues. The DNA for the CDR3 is TGTGCCAGCAGCTTAGGGGGACAGGGGGCATACGAGCAGTACTTC. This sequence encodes CASSLGGQGAYEQYF.

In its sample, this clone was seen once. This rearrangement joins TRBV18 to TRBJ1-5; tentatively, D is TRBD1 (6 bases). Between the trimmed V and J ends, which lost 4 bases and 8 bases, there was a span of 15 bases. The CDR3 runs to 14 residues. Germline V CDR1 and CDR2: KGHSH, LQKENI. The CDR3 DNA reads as TGTGCCAGCTCACGTCTACAGGGTCTAGAGCCCCAGCATTTT. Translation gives CASSRLQGLEPQHF.

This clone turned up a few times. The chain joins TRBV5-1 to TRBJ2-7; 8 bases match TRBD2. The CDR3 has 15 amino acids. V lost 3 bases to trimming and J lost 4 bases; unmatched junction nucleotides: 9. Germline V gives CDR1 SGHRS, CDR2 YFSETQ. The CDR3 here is CASSSLTGGPYEQYF. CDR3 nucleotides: TGCGCCAGCAGCTCCTTAACGGGAGGGCCGTACGAGCAGTACTTC.

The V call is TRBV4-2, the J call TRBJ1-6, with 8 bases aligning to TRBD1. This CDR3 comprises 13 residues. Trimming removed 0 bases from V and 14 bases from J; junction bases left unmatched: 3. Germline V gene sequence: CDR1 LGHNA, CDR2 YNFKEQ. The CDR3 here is CASSQETGGALHF. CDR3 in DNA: TGTGCCAGCAGCCAAGAAACAGGGGGGGCCCTCCACTTT.

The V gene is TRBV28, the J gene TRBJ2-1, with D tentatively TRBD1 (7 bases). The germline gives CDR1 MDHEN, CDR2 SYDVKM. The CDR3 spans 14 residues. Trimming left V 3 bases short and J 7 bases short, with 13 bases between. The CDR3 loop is CASSFPGGPNEQFF. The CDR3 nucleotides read TGTGCCAGCAGTTTCCCAGGGGGGCCTAATGAGCAGTTCTTC.

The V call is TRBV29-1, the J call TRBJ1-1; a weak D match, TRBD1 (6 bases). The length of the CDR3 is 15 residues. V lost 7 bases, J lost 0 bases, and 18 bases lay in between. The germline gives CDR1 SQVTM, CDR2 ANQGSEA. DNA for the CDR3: TGCAGCGCCGTTGTCAGGGGATCTATGAACACTGAAGCTTTCTTT. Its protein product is CSAVVRGSMNTEAFF.

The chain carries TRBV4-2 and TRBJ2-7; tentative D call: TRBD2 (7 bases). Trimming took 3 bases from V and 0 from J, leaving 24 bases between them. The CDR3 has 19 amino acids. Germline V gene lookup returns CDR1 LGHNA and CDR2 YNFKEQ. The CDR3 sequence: CASSQGTNGGGLRSYEQYF. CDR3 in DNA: TGTGCCAGCAGCCAGGGAACAAATGGAGGGGGACTACGCTCCTACGAGCAGTACTTC.

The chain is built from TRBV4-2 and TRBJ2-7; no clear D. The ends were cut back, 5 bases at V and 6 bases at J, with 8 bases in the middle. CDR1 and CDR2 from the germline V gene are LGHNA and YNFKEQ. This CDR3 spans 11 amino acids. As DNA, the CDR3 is TGTGCCAGCAGCGAAAGCTCCGAGCAGTACTTC. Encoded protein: CASSESSEQYF.

In DNA, the CDR3 is TGTGCCAGCAGCTTAGGGGTTGGCGGGGACTCCTACGAGCAGTACTTC. It codes for CASSLGVGGDSYEQYF. The J gene is TRBJ2-7, the V gene TRBV7-2; a weak D match, TRBD2 (6 bases). The CDR3 is made up of 16 amino acids. The germline CDR1 and CDR2 sequences are SGHTA and FQGNSA. V gave up 1 base and J gave up 0 bases, with 13 bases separating them.

The CDR3: CASRWKGLIYGYTF. The CDR3 DNA sequence: TGTGCCAGTAGATGGAAAGGACTGATCTATGGCTACACCTTC. J is TRBJ1-2 and V is TRBV19; D uncertain. This CDR3 has 14 residues. Germline assignment: CDR1 LNHDA and CDR2 SQIVND (reference sequence). Trimming took off 6 bases at V and 4 bases at J, with 15 bases between the two ends.

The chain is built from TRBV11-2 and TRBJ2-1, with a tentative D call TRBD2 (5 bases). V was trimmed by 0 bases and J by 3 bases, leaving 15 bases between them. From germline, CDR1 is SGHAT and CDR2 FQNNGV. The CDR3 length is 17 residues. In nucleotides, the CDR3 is TGTGCCAGCAGCTTAGATTGGTTCGAGCGGAACTACAATGAGCAGTTCTTC. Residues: CASSLDWFERNYNEQFF.

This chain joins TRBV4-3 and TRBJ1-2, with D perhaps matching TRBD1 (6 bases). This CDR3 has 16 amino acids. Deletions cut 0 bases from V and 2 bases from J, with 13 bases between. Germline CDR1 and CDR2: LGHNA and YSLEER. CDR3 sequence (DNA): TGCGCCAGCAGCCAAGATTTGAGGACAGAAAACTATGGCTACACCTTC. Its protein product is CASSQDLRTENYGYTF.

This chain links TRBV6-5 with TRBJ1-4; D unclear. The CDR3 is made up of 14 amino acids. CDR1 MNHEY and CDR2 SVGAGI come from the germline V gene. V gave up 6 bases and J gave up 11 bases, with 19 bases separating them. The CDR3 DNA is TGTGCCAGCAGCCGGAGTTTGGCTAGTGTGAAACTGTTTTTT. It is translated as CASSRSLASVKLFF.

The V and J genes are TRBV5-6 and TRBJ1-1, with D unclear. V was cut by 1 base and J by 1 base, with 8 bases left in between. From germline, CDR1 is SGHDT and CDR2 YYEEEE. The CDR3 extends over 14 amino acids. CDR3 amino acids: CASSLRVTNTEAFF. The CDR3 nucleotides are TGTGCCAGCAGCTTGCGGGTTACGAACACTGAAGCTTTCTTT.

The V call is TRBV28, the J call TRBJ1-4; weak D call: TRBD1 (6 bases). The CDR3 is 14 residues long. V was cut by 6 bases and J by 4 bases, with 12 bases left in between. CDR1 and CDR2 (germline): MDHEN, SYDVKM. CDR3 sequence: CASSHRDFNEKLFF. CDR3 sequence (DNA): TGTGCCAGCAGCCACAGGGATTTTAATGAAAAACTGTTTTTT.

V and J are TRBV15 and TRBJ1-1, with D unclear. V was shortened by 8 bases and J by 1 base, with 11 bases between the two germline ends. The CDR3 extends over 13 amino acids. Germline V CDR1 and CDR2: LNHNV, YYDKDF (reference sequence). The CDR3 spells CATSGRGNTEAFF. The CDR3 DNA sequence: TGTGCCACCTCCGGACGGGGGAACACTGAAGCTTTCTTT.

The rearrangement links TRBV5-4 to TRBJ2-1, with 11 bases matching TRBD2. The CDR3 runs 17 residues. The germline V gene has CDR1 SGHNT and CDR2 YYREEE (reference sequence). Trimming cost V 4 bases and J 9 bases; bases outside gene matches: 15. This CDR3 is CASSTQLAGASSSEQFF. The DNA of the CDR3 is TGTGCCAGCAGCACCCAACTAGCGGGAGCTTCAAGTTCTGAGCAGTTCTTC.

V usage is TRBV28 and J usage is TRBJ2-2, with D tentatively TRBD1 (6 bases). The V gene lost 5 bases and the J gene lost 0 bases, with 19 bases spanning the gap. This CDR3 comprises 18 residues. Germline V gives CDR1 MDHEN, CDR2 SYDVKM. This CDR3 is CASSAGRRGFANTGELFF. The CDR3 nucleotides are TGTGCCAGCAGTGCTGGGCGCAGGGGATTCGCGAACACCGGGGAGCTGTTTTTT.

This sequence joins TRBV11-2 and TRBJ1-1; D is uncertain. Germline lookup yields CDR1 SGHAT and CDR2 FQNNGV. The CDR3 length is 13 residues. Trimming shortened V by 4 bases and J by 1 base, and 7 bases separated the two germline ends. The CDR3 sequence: CASSSLRNTEAFF. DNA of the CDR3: TGTGCCAGCAGCTCCCTGCGGAACACTGAAGCTTTCTTT.

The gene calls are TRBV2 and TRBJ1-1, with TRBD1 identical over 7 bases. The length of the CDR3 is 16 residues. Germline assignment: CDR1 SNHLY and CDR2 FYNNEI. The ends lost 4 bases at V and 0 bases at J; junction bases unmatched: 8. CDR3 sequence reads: CASSGGQADMNTEAFF. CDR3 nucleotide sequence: TGTGCCAGCAGTGGCGGACAGGCCGACATGAACACTGAAGCTTTCTTT.

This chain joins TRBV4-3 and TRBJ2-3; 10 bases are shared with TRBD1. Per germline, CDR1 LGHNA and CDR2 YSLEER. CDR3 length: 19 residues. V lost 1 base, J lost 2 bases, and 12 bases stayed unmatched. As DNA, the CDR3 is TGCGCCAGCAGCCAAGTTTGGCTAACCGGGACAGGGGCCACAGATACGCAGTATTTT. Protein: CASSQVWLTGTGATDTQYF.

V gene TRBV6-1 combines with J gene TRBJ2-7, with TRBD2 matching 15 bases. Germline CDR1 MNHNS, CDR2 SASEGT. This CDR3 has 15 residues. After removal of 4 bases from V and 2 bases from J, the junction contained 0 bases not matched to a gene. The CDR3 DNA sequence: TGTGCCAGCAGTGGGACTAGCGGGGGGGCCTACGAGCAGTACTTC. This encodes CASSGTSGGAYEQYF.